This TCR beta chain was recovered during a study of T-cell memory formation after mild COVID-19. For the study at large: Clusters of TCRs were largely donor specific. Findings of the study overall: Nothing showed for sure that second-wave clones peaking on day 37 were SARS-CoV-2 specific. Clones shrinking from day 15 to 85 showed even CD4/CD8 mixes; later expanders tilted CD4+.

As to this clonotype: The antigen is unknown.

Deletions cut 4 bases from V and 1 base from J, with 10 bases between. Germline V gives CDR1 MNHEY, CDR2 SVGEGT. The CDR3 spans 15 residues. Via MiXCR, TCRdb re-called the 5' RACE reads, giving one row per CDR3 protein. The sample has roughly 400,000 distinct CDR3 sequences, approximately 16% seen once. The source is a man in his late teens or twenties who had mild COVID-19 (a few samples of this study predate the infection). Cell type and time point are not known. V gene TRBV6-2 or TRBV6-3 combines with J gene TRBJ2-2, with no clear D. Specimen: PBMCs or a T cell subset sorted from them (not recorded which). The CDR3 sequence: CASSSARKNTGELFF. Written as DNA, the CDR3 is TGTGCCAGCAGTTCCGCTAGGAAGAACACCGGGGAGCTGTTTTTT.